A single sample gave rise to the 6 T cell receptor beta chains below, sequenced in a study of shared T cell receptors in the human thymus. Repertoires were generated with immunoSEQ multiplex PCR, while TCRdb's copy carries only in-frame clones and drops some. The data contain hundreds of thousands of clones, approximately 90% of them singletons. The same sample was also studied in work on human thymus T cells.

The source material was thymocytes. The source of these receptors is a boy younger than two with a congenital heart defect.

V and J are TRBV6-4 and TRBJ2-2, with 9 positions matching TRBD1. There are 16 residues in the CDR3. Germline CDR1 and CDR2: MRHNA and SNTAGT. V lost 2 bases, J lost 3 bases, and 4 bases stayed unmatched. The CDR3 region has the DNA TGTGCCAGCAGTGACAGGGACAGGGAGGACACCGGGGAGCTGTTTTTT. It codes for CASSDRDREDTGELFF.

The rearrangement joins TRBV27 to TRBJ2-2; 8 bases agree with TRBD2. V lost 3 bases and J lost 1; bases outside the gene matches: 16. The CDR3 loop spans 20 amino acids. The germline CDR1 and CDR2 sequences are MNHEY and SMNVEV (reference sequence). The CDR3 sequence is CASSFGGILPLAENTGELFF. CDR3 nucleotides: TGTGCCAGCAGTTTTGGGGGGATTCTCCCACTAGCGGAGAACACCGGGGAGCTGTTTTTT.

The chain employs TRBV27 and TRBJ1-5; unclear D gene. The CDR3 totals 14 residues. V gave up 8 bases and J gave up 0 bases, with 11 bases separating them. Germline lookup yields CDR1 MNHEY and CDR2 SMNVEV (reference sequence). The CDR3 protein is CASRAGNSNQPQHF. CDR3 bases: TGTGCCAGCCGAGCGGGGAATAGCAATCAGCCCCAGCATTTT.

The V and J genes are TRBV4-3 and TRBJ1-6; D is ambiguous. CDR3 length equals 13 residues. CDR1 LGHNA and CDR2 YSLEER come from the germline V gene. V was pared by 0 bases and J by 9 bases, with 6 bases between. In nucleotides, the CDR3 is TGCGCCAGCAGCCAAGATCAATTTTCACCCCTCCACTTT. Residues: CASSQDQFSPLHF.

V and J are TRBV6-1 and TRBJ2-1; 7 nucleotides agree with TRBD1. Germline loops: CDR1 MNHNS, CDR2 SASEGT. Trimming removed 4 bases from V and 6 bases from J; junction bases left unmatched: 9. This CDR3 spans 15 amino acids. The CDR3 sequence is CASSGGQAIGNEQFF. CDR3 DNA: TGTGCCAGCAGTGGAGGACAGGCTATCGGCAATGAGCAGTTCTTC.

CDR3 in DNA: TGTGCCAGCAGTTTATCGGGCCAGGGGATCATCTACGAGCAGTACTTC. Translation gives CASSLSGQGIIYEQYF. The rearrangement links TRBV27 to TRBJ2-7; TRBD1 is a possible D gene (6 bases). Germline CDR1 and CDR2: MNHEY and SMNVEV (reference sequence). V lost 0 bases and J 3 bases, leaving 15 bases between the germline ends. There are 16 residues in the CDR3.